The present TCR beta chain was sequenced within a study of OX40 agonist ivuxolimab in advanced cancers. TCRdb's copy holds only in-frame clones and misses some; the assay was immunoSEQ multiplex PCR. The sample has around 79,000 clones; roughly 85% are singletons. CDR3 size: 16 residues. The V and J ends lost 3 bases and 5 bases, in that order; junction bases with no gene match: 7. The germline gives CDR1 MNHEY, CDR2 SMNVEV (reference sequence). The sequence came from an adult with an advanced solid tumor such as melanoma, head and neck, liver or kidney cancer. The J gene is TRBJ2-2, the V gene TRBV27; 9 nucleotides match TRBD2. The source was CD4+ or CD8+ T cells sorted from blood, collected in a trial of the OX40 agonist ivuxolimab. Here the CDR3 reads CASSFKSGGSTGELFF. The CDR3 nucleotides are TGTGCCAGCAGTTTTAAGAGCGGGGGGAGTACCGGGGAGCTGTTTTTT.